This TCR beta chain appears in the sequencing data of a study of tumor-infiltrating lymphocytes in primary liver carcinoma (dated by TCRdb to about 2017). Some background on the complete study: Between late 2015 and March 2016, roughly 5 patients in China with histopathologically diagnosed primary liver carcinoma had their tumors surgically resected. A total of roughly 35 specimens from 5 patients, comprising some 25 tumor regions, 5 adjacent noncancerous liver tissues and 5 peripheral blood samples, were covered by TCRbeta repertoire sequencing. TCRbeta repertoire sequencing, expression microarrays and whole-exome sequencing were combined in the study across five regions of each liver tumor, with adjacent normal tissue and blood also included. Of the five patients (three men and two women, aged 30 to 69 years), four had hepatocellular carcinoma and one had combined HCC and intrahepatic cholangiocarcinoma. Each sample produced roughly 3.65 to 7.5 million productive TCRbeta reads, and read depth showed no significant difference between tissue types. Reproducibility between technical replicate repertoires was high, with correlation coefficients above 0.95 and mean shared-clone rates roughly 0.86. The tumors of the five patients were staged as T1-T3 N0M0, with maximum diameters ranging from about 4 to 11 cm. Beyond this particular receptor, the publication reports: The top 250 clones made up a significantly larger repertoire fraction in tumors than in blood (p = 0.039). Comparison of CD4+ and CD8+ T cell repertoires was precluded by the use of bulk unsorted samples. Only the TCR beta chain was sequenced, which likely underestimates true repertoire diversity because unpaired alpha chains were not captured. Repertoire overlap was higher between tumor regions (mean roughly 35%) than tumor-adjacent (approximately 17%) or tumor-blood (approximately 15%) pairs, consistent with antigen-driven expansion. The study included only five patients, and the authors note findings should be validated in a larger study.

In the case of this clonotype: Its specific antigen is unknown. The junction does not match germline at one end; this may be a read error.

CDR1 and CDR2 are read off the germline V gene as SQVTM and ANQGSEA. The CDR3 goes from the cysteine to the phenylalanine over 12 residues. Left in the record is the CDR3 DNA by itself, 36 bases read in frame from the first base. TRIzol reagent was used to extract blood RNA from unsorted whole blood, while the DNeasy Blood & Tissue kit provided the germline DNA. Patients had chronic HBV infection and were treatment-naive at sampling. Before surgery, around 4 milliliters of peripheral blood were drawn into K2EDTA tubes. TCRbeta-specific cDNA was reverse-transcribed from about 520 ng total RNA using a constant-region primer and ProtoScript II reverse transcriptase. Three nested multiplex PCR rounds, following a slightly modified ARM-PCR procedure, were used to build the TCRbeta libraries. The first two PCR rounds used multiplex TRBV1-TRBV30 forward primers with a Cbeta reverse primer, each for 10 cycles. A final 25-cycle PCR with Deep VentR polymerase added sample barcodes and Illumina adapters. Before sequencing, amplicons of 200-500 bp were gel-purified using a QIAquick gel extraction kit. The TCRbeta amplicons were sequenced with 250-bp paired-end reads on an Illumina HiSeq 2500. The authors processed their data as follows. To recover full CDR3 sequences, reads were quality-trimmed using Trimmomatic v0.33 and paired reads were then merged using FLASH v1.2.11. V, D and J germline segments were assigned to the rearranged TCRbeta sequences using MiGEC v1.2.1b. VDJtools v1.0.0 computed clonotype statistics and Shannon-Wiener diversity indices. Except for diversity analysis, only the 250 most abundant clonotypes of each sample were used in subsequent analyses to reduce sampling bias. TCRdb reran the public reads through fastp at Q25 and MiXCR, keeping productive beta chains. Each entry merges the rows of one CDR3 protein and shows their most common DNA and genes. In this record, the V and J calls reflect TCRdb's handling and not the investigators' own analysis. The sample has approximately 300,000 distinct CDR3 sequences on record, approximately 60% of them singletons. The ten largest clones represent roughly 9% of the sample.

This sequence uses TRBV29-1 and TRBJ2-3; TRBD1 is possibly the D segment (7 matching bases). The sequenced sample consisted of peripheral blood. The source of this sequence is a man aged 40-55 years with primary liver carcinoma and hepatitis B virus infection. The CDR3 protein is CSNAEGTDMQYF. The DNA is TGCAGCAATGCGGAGGGGACAGATATGCAGTATTTT.